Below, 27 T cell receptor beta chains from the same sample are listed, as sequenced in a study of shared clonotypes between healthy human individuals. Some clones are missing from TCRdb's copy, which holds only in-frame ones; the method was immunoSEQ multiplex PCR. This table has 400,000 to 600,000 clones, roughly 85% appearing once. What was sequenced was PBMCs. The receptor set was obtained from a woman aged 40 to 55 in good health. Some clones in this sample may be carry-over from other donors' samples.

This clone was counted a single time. Here the CDR3 reads CASTAGQGHSPLHF. CDR3 DNA sequence: TGTGCCAGCACCGCAGGACAGGGGCATTCACCCCTCCACTTT. The rearrangement uses TRBV2 and TRBJ1-6; TRBD1 aligns across 9 bases. Germline V gene lookup returns CDR1 SNHLY and CDR2 FYNNEI. Unmatched junction bases numbered 6, after V lost 7 bases and J lost 8 bases. This CDR3 has 14 amino acids. The full variable domain, in which reference TRBV2 and TRBJ1-6 provide the parts outside the CDR3, is EPEVTQTPSHQVTQMGQEVILRCVPISNHLYFYWYRQILGQKVEFLVSFYNNEISEKSEIFDDQFSVERPDGSNFTLKIRSTKLEDSAMYFCASTAGQGHSPLHFGNGTRLTVT.

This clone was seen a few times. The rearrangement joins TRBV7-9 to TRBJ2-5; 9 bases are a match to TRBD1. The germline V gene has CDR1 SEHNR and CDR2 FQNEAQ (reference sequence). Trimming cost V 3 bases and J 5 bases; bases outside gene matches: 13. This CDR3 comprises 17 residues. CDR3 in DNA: TGTGCCAGCAGCTTGGGGGTACAGGGGGCTGGAAAGGAGACCCAGTACTTC. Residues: CASSLGVQGAGKETQYF.

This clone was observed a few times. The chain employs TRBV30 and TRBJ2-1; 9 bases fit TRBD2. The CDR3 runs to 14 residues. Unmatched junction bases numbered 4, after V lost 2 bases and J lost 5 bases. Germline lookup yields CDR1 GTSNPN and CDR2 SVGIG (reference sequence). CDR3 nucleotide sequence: TGTGCCTGGAGTTGGCTAGCGGGAAACAATGAGCAGTTCTTC. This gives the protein CAWSWLAGNNEQFF.

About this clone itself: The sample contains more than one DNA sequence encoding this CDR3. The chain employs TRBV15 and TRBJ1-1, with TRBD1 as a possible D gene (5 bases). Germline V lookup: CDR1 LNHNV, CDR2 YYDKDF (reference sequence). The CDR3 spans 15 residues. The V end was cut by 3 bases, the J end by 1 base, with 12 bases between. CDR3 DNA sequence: TGTGCCACCAGCAGGGGGGGGACCTCGAACACTGAAGCTTTCTTT. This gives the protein CATSRGGTSNTEAFF.

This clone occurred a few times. DNA of the CDR3: TGTGCCAGCAGCTTAGGGTCGGGCGTTGGGAGCTCCTACAATGAGCAGTTCTTC. Its translation is CASSLGSGVGSSYNEQFF. V and J are TRBV7-2 and TRBJ2-1; D may be TRBD2 (5 bases). With 1 base removed from V and 0 bases from J, the gap between germline ends came to 16 bases. The germline CDR1 and CDR2 sequences are SGHTA and FQGNSA. The CDR3 length is 18 residues.

The chain's CDR3 is CASSLSGVLHNEQFF. The CDR3 DNA follows: TGTGCCAGCAGCTTATCAGGGGTCCTACACAATGAGCAGTTCTTC. The chain links TRBV7-9 to TRBJ2-1, with D possibly matching TRBD1 (6 bases). The CDR3 is 15 residues long. Trimming cost V 2 bases and J 5 bases, with 13 bases left between them. CDR1 and CDR2 from the germline V gene are SEHNR and FQNEAQ (reference sequence).

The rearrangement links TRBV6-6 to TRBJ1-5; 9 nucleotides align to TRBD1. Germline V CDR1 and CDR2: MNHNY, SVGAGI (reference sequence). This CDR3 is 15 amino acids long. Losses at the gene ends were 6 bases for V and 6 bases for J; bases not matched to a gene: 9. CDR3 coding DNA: TGTGCCAGCAGAGTGGGACAGGGAGGGAGTCAGCCCCAGCATTTT. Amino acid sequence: CASRVGQGGSQPQHF.

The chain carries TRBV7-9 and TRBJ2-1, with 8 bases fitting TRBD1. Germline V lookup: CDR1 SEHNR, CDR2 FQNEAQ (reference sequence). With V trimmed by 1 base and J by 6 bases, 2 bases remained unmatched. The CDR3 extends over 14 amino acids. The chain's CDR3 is CASSLVQGGNEQFF. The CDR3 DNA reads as TGTGCCAGCAGCTTAGTACAGGGGGGCAATGAGCAGTTCTTC.

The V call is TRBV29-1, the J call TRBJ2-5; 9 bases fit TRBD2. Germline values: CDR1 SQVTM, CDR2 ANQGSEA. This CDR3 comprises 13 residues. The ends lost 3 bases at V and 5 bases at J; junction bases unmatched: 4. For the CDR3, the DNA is TGCAGCGTTGACGGGAGCGGGGGGGAGACCCAGTACTTC. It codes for CSVDGSGGETQYF.

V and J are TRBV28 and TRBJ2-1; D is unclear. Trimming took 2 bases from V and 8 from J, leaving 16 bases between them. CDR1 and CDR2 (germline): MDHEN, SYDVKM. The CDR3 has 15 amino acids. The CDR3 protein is CASSLTPGSYYEQFF. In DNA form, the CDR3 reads TGTGCCAGCAGTTTAACCCCGGGCTCGTATTATGAGCAGTTCTTC.

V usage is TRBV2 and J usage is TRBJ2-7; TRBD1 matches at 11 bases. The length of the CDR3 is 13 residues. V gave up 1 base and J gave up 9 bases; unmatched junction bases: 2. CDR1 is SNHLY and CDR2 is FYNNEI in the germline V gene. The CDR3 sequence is CASSEGTGGGQYF. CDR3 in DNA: TGTGCCAGCAGTGAAGGGACAGGGGGCGGGCAGTACTTC.

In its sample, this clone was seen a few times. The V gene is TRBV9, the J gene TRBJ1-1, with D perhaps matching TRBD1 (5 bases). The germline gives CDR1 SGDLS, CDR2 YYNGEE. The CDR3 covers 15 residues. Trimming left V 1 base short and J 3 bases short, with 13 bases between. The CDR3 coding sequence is TGTGCCAGCAGCGTATCCCCCGACAGATACACTGAAGCTTTCTTT. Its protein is CASSVSPDRYTEAFF.

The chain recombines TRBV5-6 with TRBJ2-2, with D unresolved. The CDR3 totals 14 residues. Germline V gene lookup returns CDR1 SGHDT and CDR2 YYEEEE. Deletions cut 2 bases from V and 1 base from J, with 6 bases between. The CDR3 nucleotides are TGTGCCAGCAGCTTAACGGTGAACACCGGGGAGCTGTTTTTT. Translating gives CASSLTVNTGELFF.

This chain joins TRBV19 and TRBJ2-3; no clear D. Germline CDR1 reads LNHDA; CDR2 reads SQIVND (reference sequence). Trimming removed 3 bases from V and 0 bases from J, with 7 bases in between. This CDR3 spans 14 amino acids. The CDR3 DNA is TGTGCCAGTAGTATTGAAGGGAGCACAGATACGCAGTATTTT. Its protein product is CASSIEGSTDTQYF.

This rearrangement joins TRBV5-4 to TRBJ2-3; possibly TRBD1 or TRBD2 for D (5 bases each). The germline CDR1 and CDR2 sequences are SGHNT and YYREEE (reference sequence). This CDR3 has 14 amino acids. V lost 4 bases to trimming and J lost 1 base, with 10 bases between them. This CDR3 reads CASSPGTGTDTQYF. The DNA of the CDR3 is TGTGCCAGCAGCCCAGGGACCGGCACAGATACGCAGTATTTT.

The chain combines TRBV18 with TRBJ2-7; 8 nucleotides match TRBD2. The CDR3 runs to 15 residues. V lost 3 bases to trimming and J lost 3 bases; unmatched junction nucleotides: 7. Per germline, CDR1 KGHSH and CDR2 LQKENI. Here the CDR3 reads CASSPIGLAFYEQYF. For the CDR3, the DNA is TGTGCCAGCTCACCGATTGGACTAGCTTTCTACGAGCAGTACTTC.

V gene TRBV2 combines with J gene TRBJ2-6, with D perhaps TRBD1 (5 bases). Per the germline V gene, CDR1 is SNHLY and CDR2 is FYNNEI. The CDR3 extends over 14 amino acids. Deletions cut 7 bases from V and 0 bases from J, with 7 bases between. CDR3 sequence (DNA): TGTGCCAGCACTGGGGCCTCTGGGGCCAACGTCCTGACTTTC. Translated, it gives CASTGASGANVLTF. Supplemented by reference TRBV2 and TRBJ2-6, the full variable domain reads EPEVTQTPSHQVTQMGQEVILRCVPISNHLYFYWYRQILGQKVEFLVSFYNNEISEKSEIFDDQFSVERPDGSNFTLKIRSTKLEDSAMYFCASTGASGANVLTFGAGSRLTVL.

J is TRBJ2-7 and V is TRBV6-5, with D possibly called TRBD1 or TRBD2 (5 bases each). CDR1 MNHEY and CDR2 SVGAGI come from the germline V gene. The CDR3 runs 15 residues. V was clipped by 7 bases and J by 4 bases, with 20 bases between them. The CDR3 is CASMDGGGSRYEQYF. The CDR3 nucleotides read TGTGCCAGCATGGACGGTGGGGGATCGAGGTACGAGCAGTACTTC.

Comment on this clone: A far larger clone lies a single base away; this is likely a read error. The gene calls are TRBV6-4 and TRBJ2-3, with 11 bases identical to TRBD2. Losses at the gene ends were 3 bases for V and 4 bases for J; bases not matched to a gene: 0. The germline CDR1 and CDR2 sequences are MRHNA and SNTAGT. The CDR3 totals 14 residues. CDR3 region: CASSELAGADTQYF. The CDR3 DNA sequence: TGTGCCAGCAGTGAACTAGCGGGAGCAGATACGCAGTATTTT.

CDR3 bases: TGCGCCAGCAGGGCCGGACAGGGTGCGGGCAATGAGCAGTTCTTC. Translation gives CASRAGQGAGNEQFF. The chain combines TRBV5-1 with TRBJ2-1, with 8 nucleotides matching TRBD1. CDR1 and CDR2 from the germline V gene are SGHRS and YFSETQ. V shed 5 bases, J shed 6 bases, and the junction held 10 bases outside the gene matches. The CDR3 is 15 amino acids.

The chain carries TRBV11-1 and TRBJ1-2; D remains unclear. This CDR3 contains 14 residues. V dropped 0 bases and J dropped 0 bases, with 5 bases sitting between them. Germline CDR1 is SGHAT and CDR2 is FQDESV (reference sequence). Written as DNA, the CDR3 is TGTGCCAGCAGCTTAGCAGCCTCTAACTATGGCTACACCTTC. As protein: CASSLAASNYGYTF.

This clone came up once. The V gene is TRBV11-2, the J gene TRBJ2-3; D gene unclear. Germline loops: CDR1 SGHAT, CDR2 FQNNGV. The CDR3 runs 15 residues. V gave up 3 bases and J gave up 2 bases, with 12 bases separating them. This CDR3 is CASSLSPGPTDTQYF. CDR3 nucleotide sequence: TGTGCCAGCAGCTTGAGCCCCGGACCCACAGATACGCAGTATTTT.

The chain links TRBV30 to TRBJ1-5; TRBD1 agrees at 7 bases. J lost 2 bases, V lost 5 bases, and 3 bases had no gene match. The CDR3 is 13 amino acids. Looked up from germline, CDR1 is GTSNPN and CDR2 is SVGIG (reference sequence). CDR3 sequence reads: CAWGQAGNQPQHF. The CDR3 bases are TGTGCCTGGGGACAGGCGGGCAATCAGCCCCAGCATTTT.

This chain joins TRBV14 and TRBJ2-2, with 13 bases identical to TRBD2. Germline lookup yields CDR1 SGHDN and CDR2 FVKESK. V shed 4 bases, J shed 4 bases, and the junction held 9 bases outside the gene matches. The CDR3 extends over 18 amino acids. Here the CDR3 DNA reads TGTGCCAGCAGCCGCCGGACTAGCGGGAGTTTAGGCACCGGGGAGCTGTTTTTT. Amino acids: CASSRRTSGSLGTGELFF.

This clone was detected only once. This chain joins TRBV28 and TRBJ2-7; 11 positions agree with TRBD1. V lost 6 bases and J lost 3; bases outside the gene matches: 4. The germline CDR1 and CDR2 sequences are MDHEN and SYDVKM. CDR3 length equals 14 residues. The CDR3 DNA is TGTGCCAGCAGCTGGACAGGGGGCGGCTACGAGCAGTACTTC. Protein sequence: CASSWTGGGYEQYF.

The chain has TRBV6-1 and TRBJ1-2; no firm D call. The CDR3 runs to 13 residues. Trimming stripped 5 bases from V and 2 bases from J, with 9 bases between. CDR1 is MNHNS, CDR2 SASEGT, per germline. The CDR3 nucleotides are TGTGCCAGCAGTTCCGACGCAAACTATGGCTACACCTTC. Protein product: CASSSDANYGYTF.

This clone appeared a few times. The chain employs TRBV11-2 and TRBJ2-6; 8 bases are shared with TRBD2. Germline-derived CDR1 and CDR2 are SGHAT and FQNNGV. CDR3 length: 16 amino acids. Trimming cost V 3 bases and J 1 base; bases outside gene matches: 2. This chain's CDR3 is CASSFGGASGANVLTF. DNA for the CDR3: TGTGCCAGCAGCTTCGGGGGGGCTTCTGGGGCCAACGTCCTGACTTTC.